This T cell receptor beta chain was recorded in a study of monozygotic twins with inflammatory bowel disease. This CDR3 has 14 residues. Per germline, CDR1 SGHRS and CDR2 YFSETQ. Study-wide points: Relative clonotype sharing with others was diminished in IBD patients versus healthy twins, particularly with disease activity. Patients with IBD had less TCRbeta diversity (inverse Simpson) than their healthy co-twins. The authors found no support for a single strong IBD-associated signal or clonotype.

Eight cDNA synthesis reactions were run for every sample. Reanalyzing the 5' RACE reads, TCRdb keeps one entry per CDR3 protein, without DNA. This sample's table reports around 370,000 distinct CDR3 sequences. In regard to this clonotype: Its antigen is unknown.

Specimen: blood. The gene calls are TRBV5-1 and TRBJ2-5; TCRdb outputs TRBD1, but without DNA this stays unchecked. This receptor was taken from a human donor with ulcerative colitis or Crohn's disease, or a healthy co-twin of an affected twin (not recorded which). The CDR3: CASSFQGADETQYF.